The 22 T cell receptor beta chains below were found in one sample sequenced in a study of PD-L1 blockade in urothelial cancer. Time point indicated: peripheral blood 6 weeks after treatment start. Using immunoSEQ multiplex PCR, the repertoire was profiled, and TCRdb retains in-frame clones only, with some absent. The profile covers roughly 30,000 clones, with around 89% appearing a single time and around 8.5% taken by the ten largest. Sequencing used PBMCs, obtained around atezolizumab (anti-PD-L1) treatment. The source is a man of 80 years or more with urothelial cancer.

The rearrangement links TRBV30 to TRBJ2-2; D remains unclear. The germline gives CDR1 GTSNPN, CDR2 SVGIG (reference sequence). The CDR3 spans 13 residues. The germline V and J ends were trimmed by 3 bases and 2 bases, with 7 bases remaining between them. The CDR3 reads CAWRGDNTGELFF. The CDR3 DNA follows: TGTGCCTGGAGAGGAGACAACACCGGGGAGCTGTTTTTT.

This chain connects TRBV19 to TRBJ2-7; 7 bases fit TRBD2. Germline V gene lookup returns CDR1 LNHDA and CDR2 SQIVND (reference sequence). The CDR3 has 13 amino acids. The V segment lost 2 bases and the J segment 4 bases; nucleotides outside the gene matches: 2. The CDR3 nucleotides are TGTGCCAGTAGTATAAGGGAGGGATACGAGCAGTACTTC. The encoded protein is CASSIREGYEQYF. The full variable domain, its missing parts supplied by reference TRBV19 and TRBJ2-7, is DGGITQSPKYLFRKEGQNVTLSCEQNLNHDAMYWYRQDPGQGLRLIYYSQIVNDFQKGDIAEGYSVSREKKESFPLTVTSAQKNPTAFYLCASSIREGYEQYFGPGTRLTVT.

The chain joins TRBV10-1 to TRBJ2-2, with TRBD2 identical over 7 bases. This CDR3 has 16 residues. J lost 1 base, V lost 6 bases, and 8 bases had no gene match. Germline V gene lookup returns CDR1 WNHNN and CDR2 SYGVQD (reference sequence). CDR3 DNA: TGCGCCAGCAGCCTCTCTAGCGGCCAGAACACCGGGGAGCTGTTTTTT. Its translation is CASSLSSGQNTGELFF.

This chain connects TRBV30 to TRBJ2-3; 8 nucleotides line up with TRBD2. Germline assignment: CDR1 GTSNPN and CDR2 SVGIG (reference sequence). V shed 3 bases, J shed 1 base, and the junction held 15 bases outside the gene matches. The length of the CDR3 is 18 residues. CDR3 residues: CAWRRSGSLGWGTDTQYF. As DNA, the CDR3 is TGTGCCTGGAGGAGAAGCGGGAGTTTGGGATGGGGCACAGATACGCAGTATTTT.

The CDR3 bases are TGTGCCAGCAGTCTGAGACTAGCGGGAGGGGATGAGCAGTTCTTC. Protein product: CASSLRLAGGDEQFF. This chain connects TRBV11-2 to TRBJ2-1, with 14 bases fitting TRBD2. Germline lookup yields CDR1 SGHAT and CDR2 FQNNGV. The CDR3 is 15 residues long. Trimming cost V 6 bases and J 8 bases; bases outside gene matches: 6.

The genes are TRBV19 and TRBJ2-7; the match to TRBD1 covers 10 bases. The ends lost 5 bases at V and 4 bases at J; junction bases unmatched: 11. CDR3 length equals 16 residues. From germline, CDR1 is LNHDA and CDR2 SQIVND (reference sequence). The CDR3 DNA sequence: TGTGCCAGTAGTCCCCAGTCCGGACAGGGGGGGTACGAGCAGTACTTC. Its protein product is CASSPQSGQGGYEQYF.

V usage is TRBV6-5 and J usage is TRBJ1-2; D possibly corresponds to TRBD1 (5 bases). Trimming removed 2 bases from V and 2 bases from J, with 9 bases in between. CDR3 length: 14 amino acids. Germline CDR1 MNHEY, CDR2 SVGAGI. CDR3 residues: CASSYGASNYGYTF. The DNA for the CDR3 is TGTGCCAGCAGTTACGGGGCGTCGAACTATGGCTACACCTTC.

The chain couples TRBV18 to TRBJ2-7; D uncertain. V dropped 3 bases and J dropped 0 bases, with 3 bases sitting between them. This CDR3 has 12 residues. Germline V gives CDR1 KGHSH, CDR2 LQKENI. DNA for the CDR3: TGTGCCAGCTCACCGAGCTCCTACGAGCAGTACTTC. Protein sequence: CASSPSSYEQYF.

The J gene is TRBJ1-2, the V gene TRBV6-6, with a tentative D call TRBD1 (6 bases). CDR3 length: 12 residues. CDR1 and CDR2 (germline): MNHNY, SVGAGI (reference sequence). V dropped 7 bases and J dropped 4 bases, with 10 bases sitting between them. This chain's CDR3 is CASNQGSYGYTF. CDR3 nucleotide sequence: TGTGCCAGCAACCAGGGGAGCTATGGCTACACCTTC.

This chain links TRBV5-4 with TRBJ2-3, with 7 nucleotides matching TRBD2. Germline V gives CDR1 SGHNT, CDR2 YYREEE (reference sequence). The CDR3 runs 16 residues. V was pared by 0 bases and J by 7 bases, with 11 bases of the junction left unmatched. CDR3 in amino acids: CASSLGFAGEENTQYF. DNA of the CDR3: TGTGCCAGCAGCTTGGGCTTCGCGGGAGAGGAAAATACGCAGTATTTT.

The chain employs TRBV10-3 and TRBJ1-5, with 8 bases that match TRBD1. The J segment lost 0 bases and the V segment lost 3 bases, leaving 7 bases of the junction unmatched. The CDR3 extends over 17 amino acids. The germline gives CDR1 ENHRY, CDR2 SYGVKD. The CDR3 region is CAISDGRGPNSNQPQHF. The CDR3 DNA is TGTGCCATCAGTGACGGCAGGGGGCCTAATAGCAATCAGCCCCAGCATTTT.

V and J are TRBV5-1 and TRBJ2-3; 7 positions agree with TRBD2. Germline V gene lookup returns CDR1 SGHRS and CDR2 YFSETQ. J gave up 0 bases and V 3 bases, and 10 bases lay outside the gene matches. This CDR3 has 17 residues. The CDR3 nucleotides read TGCGCCAGCAGCTACCTTCCAGCGGGACTTAGCACAGATACGCAGTATTTT. Translated, it gives CASSYLPAGLSTDTQYF.

This rearrangement joins TRBV9 to TRBJ2-7; 7 nucleotides line up with TRBD1. Germline trimming cut 4 bases from V and 4 bases from J; bases unmatched to any gene: 11. CDR3 size: 15 residues. Germline CDR1 is SGDLS and CDR2 is YYNGEE. CDR3 sequence (DNA): TGTGCCAGCAGCCCACTAGGACAGGCGTCTTACGAGCAGTACTTC. Amino acid sequence: CASSPLGQASYEQYF.

The genes are TRBV18 and TRBJ1-5; 8 bases map to TRBD1. V trimming: 4 bases; J trimming: 5 bases; junction bases outside the gene matches: 10. Germline V CDR1 and CDR2: KGHSH, LQKENI. There are 16 residues in the CDR3. CDR3 residues: CASSLPGQAFYQPQHF. The CDR3 coding sequence is TGTGCCAGCTCACTACCGGGACAGGCCTTTTATCAGCCCCAGCATTTT.

With respect to this clone: A read error may produce the germline difference seen at one junction end. This chain links TRBV7-2 with TRBJ2-7; perhaps TRBD2 as D (6 bases). The CDR3 consists of 14 residues. Germline assignment: CDR1 SGHTA and CDR2 FQGNSA. In nucleotides, the CDR3 is TGTGCCAGCAGCTTAGGAGTAGGGGACTTGGACTACAAATTC. Amino acid sequence: CASSLGVGDLDYKF.

This chain joins TRBV9 and TRBJ1-2; 9 positions agree with TRBD1. CDR3 length equals 14 residues. In germline, CDR1 is SGDLS, CDR2 YYNGEE. The trim removed 4 bases at V and 7 bases at J, leaving 8 bases unmatched. The CDR3 nucleotides are TGTGCCAGCAGCCCCTCGGACAGGGGAAGTGGCTACACCTTC. Translating it yields CASSPSDRGSGYTF.

As DNA, the CDR3 is TGTGCCAGCAGTGAGGCCGGGACAGGGACTGCAACTAATGAAAAACTGTTTTTT. Amino acids: CASSEAGTGTATNEKLFF. The rearrangement joins TRBV6-4 to TRBJ1-4, with 9 positions matching TRBD1. CDR1 and CDR2 (germline): MRHNA, SNTAGT. Trimming cost V 3 bases and J 0 bases; bases outside gene matches: 8. This CDR3 has 18 residues.

The chain links TRBV21-1 to TRBJ2-7; no check of the table's D call, TRBD2, against the DNA was made. TRBV21-1 constitutes a pseudogene. The CDR3 loop spans 12 amino acids. DNA for the CDR3: TGTGCCAGCAGCCAAGGAGTCCACGAGCAGTACTTC. Protein product: CASSQGVHEQYF.

The chain has TRBV30 and TRBJ1-1; the D is unclear. The CDR3 totals 12 residues. Germline CDR1 is GTSNPN and CDR2 is SVGIG (reference sequence). The V and J ends lost 6 bases and 0 bases respectively, with 8 bases between them. CDR3 protein: CACSGVNTEAFF. In DNA, the CDR3 is TGTGCCTGTTCAGGCGTGAACACTGAAGCTTTCTTT.

This chain links TRBV28 with TRBJ2-7, with a tentative D call TRBD2 (6 bases). The CDR3 is made up of 13 amino acids. Looked up from germline, CDR1 is MDHEN and CDR2 is SYDVKM. V lost 7 bases and J 7 bases, leaving 17 bases between the germline ends. The CDR3 spells CASTPGGANEQYF. For the CDR3, the DNA is TGTGCCAGCACCCCTGGAGGGGCTAATGAGCAGTACTTC.

The chain couples TRBV6-1 to TRBJ2-7; the D gene is possibly TRBD1 (8 bases). Germline V gene sequence: CDR1 MNHNS, CDR2 SASEGT. The CDR3 is made up of 15 amino acids. V lost 5 bases, J lost 3 bases, and 17 bases lay in between. The CDR3 DNA reads as TGTGCCAGCAGTCAGGGAGGGACAGGAATCTACGAGCAGTACTTC. It specifies CASSQGGTGIYEQYF.

The chain links TRBV15 to TRBJ2-2; D is unclear. The CDR3 totals 11 residues. Germline V gene sequence: CDR1 LNHNV, CDR2 YYDKDF (reference sequence). V was shortened by 4 bases and J by 6 bases, with 3 bases between the two germline ends. CDR3 residues: CATSIAGELFF. The DNA for the CDR3 is TGTGCCACCAGCATAGCCGGGGAGCTGTTTTTT.